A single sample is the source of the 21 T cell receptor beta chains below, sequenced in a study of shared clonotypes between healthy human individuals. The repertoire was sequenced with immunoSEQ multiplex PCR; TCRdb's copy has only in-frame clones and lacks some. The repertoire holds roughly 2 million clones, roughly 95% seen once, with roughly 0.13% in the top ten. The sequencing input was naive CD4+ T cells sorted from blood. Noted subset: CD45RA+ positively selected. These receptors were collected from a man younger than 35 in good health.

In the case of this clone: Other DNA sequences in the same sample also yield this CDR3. DNA of the CDR3: TGCGCCAGCAGCTTGGGGCCAGAGACCCAGTACTTC. Translating it yields CASSLGPETQYF. The V and J genes are TRBV5-1 and TRBJ2-5; D is uncertain. V shed 0 bases and J shed 4 bases, with 4 bases lying between them. The germline V gene encodes CDR1 SGHRS and CDR2 YFSETQ. This CDR3 has 12 residues.

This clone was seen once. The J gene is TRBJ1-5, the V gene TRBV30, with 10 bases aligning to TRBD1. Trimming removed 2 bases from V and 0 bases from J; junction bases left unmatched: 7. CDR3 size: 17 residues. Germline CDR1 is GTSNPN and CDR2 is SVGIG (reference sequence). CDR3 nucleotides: TGTGCCTGGAGTCAGGACAGGGGGTTTAATAGCAATCAGCCCCAGCATTTT. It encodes CAWSQDRGFNSNQPQHF.

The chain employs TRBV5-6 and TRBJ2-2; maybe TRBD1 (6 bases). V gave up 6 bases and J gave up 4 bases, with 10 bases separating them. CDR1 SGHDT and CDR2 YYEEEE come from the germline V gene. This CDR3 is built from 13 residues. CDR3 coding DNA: TGTGCCAGCAACCGAGGGGGCACCGGGGAGCTGTTTTTT. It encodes CASNRGGTGELFF.

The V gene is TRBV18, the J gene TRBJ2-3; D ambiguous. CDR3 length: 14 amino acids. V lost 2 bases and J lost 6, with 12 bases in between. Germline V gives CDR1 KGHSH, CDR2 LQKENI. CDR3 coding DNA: TGTGCCAGCTCACCAGTAGTCGGAGAGGATACGCAGTATTTT. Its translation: CASSPVVGEDTQYF.

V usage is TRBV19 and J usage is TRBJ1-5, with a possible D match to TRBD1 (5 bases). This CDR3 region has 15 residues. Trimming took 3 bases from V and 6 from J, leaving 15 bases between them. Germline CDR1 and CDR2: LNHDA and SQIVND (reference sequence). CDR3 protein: CASSMSLTARQPQHF. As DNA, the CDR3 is TGTGCCAGTAGTATGTCTCTGACAGCCCGTCAGCCCCAGCATTTT.

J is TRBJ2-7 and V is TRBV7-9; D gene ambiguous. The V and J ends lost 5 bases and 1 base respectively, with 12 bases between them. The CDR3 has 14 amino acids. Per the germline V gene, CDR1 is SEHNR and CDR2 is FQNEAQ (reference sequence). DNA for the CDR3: TGTGCCAGCAGCCCCGGACGTTTGTCCTACGAGCAGTACTTC. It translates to CASSPGRLSYEQYF.

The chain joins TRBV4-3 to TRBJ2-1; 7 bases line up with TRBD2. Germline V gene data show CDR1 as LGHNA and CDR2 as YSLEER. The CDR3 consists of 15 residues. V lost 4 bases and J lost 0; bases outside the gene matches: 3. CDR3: CASSRGGSSYNEQFF. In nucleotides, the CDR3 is TGCGCCAGCAGCCGCGGGGGTAGCTCCTACAATGAGCAGTTCTTC.

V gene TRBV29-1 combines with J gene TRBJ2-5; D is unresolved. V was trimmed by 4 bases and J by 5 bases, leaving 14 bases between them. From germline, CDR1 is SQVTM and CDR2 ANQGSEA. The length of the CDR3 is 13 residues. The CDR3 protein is CSVAVGLGETQYF. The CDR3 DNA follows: TGCAGCGTTGCGGTGGGATTGGGGGAGACCCAGTACTTC.

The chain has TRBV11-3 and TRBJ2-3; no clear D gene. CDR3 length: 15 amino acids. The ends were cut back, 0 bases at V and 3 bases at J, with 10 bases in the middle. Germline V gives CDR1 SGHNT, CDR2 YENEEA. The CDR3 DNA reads TGTGCCAGCAGCTTAGATGGCGGAACGACAGATACGCAGTATTTT. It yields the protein CASSLDGGTTDTQYF.

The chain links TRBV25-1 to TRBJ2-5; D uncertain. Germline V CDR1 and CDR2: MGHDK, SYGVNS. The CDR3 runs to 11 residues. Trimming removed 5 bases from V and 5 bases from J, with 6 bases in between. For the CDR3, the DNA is TGTGCCAGCAGTATAGCTGAGACCCAGTACTTC. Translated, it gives CASSIAETQYF.

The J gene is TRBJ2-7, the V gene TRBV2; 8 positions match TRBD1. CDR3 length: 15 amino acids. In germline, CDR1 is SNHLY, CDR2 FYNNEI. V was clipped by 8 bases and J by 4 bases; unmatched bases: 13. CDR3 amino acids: CASRQGAGRGYEQYF. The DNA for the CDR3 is TGTGCCAGCCGCCAGGGGGCGGGTCGGGGTTACGAGCAGTACTTC.

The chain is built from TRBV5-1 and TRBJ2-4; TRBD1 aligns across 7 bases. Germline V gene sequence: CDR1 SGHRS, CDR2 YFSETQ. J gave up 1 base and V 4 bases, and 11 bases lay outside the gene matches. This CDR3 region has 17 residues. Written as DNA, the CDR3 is TGCGCCAGCAGCCGTACTGGACAGGCTAACGCCAAAAACATTCAGTACTTC. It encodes CASSRTGQANAKNIQYF.

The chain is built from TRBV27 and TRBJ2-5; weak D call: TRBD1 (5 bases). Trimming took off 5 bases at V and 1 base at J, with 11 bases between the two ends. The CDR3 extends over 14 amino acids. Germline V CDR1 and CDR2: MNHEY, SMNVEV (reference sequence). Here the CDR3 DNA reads TGTGCCAGCAGTCCGCGACAGAGCCAAGAGACCCAGTACTTC. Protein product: CASSPRQSQETQYF.

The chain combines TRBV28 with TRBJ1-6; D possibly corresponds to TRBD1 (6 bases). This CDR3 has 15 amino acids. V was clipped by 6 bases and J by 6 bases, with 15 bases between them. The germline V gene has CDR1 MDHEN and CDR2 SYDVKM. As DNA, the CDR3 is TGTGCCAGCAGCCTACAGGGTCCCAGTAATTCACCCCTCCACTTT. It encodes CASSLQGPSNSPLHF.

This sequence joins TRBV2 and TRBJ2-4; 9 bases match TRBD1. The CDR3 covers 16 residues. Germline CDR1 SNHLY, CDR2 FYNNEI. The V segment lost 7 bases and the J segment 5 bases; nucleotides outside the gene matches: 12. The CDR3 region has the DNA TGTGCCAGCAACGGACAGGGGCGCACCTACGAAAACATTCAGTACTTC. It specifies CASNGQGRTYENIQYF.

The CDR3 DNA reads as TGTGCCATCAGTGACTCAGGGATGATGAACACTGAAGCTTTCTTT. The encoded protein is CAISDSGMMNTEAFF. This chain uses TRBV10-3 with TRBJ1-1; D may be TRBD1 (5 bases). Germline CDR1 and CDR2: ENHRY and SYGVKD. There are 15 residues in the CDR3. V shed 3 bases and J shed 0 bases, with 11 bases lying between them.

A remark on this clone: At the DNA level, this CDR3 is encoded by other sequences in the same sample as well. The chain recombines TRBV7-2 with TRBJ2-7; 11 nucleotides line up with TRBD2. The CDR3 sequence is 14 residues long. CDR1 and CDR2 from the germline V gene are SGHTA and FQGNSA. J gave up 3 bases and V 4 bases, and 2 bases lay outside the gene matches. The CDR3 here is CASSSGLAGYEQYF. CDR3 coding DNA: TGTGCCAGCAGCTCCGGACTAGCGGGCTACGAGCAGTACTTC.

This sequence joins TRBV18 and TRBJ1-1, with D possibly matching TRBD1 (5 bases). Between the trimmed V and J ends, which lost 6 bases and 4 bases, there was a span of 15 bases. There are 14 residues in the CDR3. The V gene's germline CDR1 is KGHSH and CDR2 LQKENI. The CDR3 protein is CASSPGARATEAFF. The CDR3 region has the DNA TGTGCCAGCTCCCCCGGGGCCAGGGCCACTGAAGCTTTCTTT.

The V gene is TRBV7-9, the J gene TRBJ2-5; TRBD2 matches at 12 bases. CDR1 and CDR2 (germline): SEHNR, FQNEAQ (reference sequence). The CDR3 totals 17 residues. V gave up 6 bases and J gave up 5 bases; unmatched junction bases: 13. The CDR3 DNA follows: TGTGCCAGCAGTCGACATTCGACTAGCGGGGGTTGGGAGACCCAGTACTTC. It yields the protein CASSRHSTSGGWETQYF.

As DNA, the CDR3 is TGTGCCAGCAGCGTATCGGGGTCGGCGCAGCCCCAGCATTTT. Amino acids: CASSVSGSAQPQHF. The V and J genes are TRBV9 and TRBJ1-5; no clear D. Germline assignment: CDR1 SGDLS and CDR2 YYNGEE. With 1 base removed from V and 7 bases from J, the gap between germline ends came to 12 bases. CDR3 length: 14 residues.

CDR3 sequence: CASSLIGQPQHF. CDR3 DNA: TGTGCCAGCAGCTTGATCGGCCAGCCCCAGCATTTT. The rearrangement uses TRBV5-4 and TRBJ1-5; D gene ambiguous. The V gene's germline CDR1 is SGHNT and CDR2 YYREEE (reference sequence). This CDR3 is built from 12 residues. Trimming cost V 1 base and J 7 bases, with 6 bases left between them.